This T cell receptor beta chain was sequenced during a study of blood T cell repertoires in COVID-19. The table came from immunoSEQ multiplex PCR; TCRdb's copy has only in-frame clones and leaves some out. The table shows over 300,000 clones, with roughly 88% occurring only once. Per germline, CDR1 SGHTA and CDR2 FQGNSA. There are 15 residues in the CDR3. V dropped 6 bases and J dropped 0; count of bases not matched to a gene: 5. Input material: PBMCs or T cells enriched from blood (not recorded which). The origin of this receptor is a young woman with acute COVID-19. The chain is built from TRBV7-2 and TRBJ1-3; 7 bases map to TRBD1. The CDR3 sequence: CASSHGTASGNTIYF. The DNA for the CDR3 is TGTGCCAGCAGTCACGGGACAGCCTCTGGAAACACCATATATTTT.